Below, 19 T cell receptor beta chains from the same sample are listed, as sequenced in a study of blood T cell repertoires in COVID-19. Data came from immunoSEQ multiplex PCR; TCRdb stores just in-frame clones and leaves some out. Here the sample spans a few hundred thousand clones, around 89% being singletons. Sample: peripheral blood. These TCRs come from an older woman with acute or convalescent COVID-19.

The chain combines TRBV4-1 with TRBJ1-4; D uncertain. The CDR3 spans 14 residues. Germline V gene data show CDR1 as MGHRA and CDR2 as YSYEKL. Trimming removed 3 bases from V and 4 bases from J, with 9 bases in between. CDR3 nucleotides: TGCGCCAGCAGCCAGACCCACAGTAATGAAAAACTGTTTTTT. Translated: CASSQTHSNEKLFF.

V gene TRBV11-3 combines with J gene TRBJ2-5, with unresolved D. Germline CDR1 SGHNT, CDR2 YENEEA. The CDR3 runs to 12 residues. The V and J ends lost 4 bases and 5 bases respectively, with 8 bases between them. In DNA, the CDR3 is TGTGCCAGCAGCTCCAAGAGGGAGACCCAGTACTTC. Translation gives CASSSKRETQYF. Together with reference TRBV11-3 and TRBJ2-5, the CDR3 gives the full variable domain: EAGVVQSPRYKIIEKKQPVAFWCNPISGHNTLYWYLQNLGQGPELLIRYENEEAVDDSQLPKDRFSAERLKGVDSTLKIQPAELGDSAVYLCASSSKRETQYFGPGTRLLVL.

J is TRBJ1-5 and V is TRBV3-1 (or the pseudogene TRBV3-2); 9 bases fit TRBD1. The CDR3 contains 15 residues. J was trimmed by 6 bases and V by 4 bases; bases with no gene match: 7. Germline V CDR1 and CDR2: LGHDT, YNNKEL (reference sequence). The CDR3 loop is CASSPLPDRGQPQHF. As DNA, the CDR3 is TGTGCCAGCAGCCCCCTTCCGGACAGGGGTCAGCCCCAGCATTTT.

This chain links TRBV4-3 with TRBJ2-1, with TRBD2 matching 8 bases. Germline V CDR1 and CDR2: LGHNA, YSLEER. After removal of 0 bases from V and 7 bases from J, the junction contained 17 bases not matched to a gene. The CDR3 runs 19 residues. Here the CDR3 reads CASSQDRMVAGPFGNEQFF. The CDR3 DNA follows: TGCGCCAGCAGCCAAGATAGGATGGTAGCGGGGCCCTTCGGGAATGAGCAGTTCTTC.

The chain combines TRBV15 with TRBJ1-1; no reliable D call. The CDR3 totals 14 residues. Germline CDR1 and CDR2: LNHNV and YYDKDF (reference sequence). The germline V and J ends were trimmed by 1 base and 1 base, with 7 bases remaining between them. CDR3 in DNA: TGTGCCACCAGCAGAGGAGGTAAGAACACTGAAGCTTTCTTT. This codes for CATSRGGKNTEAFF.

The chain employs TRBV18 and TRBJ1-4; maybe TRBD1 (6 bases). V was shortened by 1 base and J by 8 bases, with 23 bases between the two germline ends. CDR1 KGHSH and CDR2 LQKENI come from the germline V gene. CDR3 length: 18 amino acids. The CDR3 reads CASSPRGTGQPFGEKLFF. CDR3 in DNA: TGTGCCAGCTCACCACGAGGAACAGGGCAGCCCTTCGGGGAAAAACTGTTTTTT.

This clone was picked up one time. The genes are TRBV5-6 and TRBJ2-6; TRBD2 matches 8 bases. This CDR3 spans 15 amino acids. The junction had 4 bases not matched to a gene; V was cut back by 4 bases and J by 4 bases. Germline V lookup: CDR1 SGHDT, CDR2 YYEEEE. The CDR3 reads CASSREGLGANVLTF. CDR3 sequence (DNA): TGTGCCAGCAGCCGGGAGGGGCTAGGGGCCAACGTCCTGACTTTC.

The V gene is TRBV30, the J gene TRBJ2-1; D remains ambiguous. The CDR3 is 12 amino acids. The germline V and J ends were trimmed by 0 bases and 7 bases, with 7 bases remaining between them. Germline CDR1 GTSNPN, CDR2 SVGIG (reference sequence). CDR3 protein: CAWSVRVNEQFF. CDR3 sequence (DNA): TGTGCCTGGAGTGTCCGAGTAAATGAGCAGTTCTTC.

The chain uses TRBV28 and TRBJ2-7; 12 positions agree with TRBD2. Trimming removed 4 bases from V and 3 bases from J; junction bases left unmatched: 10. Germline loops: CDR1 MDHEN, CDR2 SYDVKM. The CDR3 loop spans 17 amino acids. CDR3 coding DNA: TGTGCCAGCAGTTCCCCTAGCGGGAGGGCCTCAAGCTACGAGCAGTACTTC. Amino acid sequence: CASSSPSGRASSYEQYF.

This clone appeared a single time. The V and J genes are TRBV19 and TRBJ1-5, with 11 positions matching TRBD1. The junction had 5 bases not matched to a gene; V was cut back by 7 bases and J by 3 bases. CDR1 and CDR2 from the germline V gene are LNHDA and SQIVND (reference sequence). The CDR3 length is 15 residues. The CDR3 here is CASMGDRGTNQPQHF. The CDR3 DNA reads as TGTGCCAGTATGGGGGACAGGGGGACCAATCAGCCCCAGCATTTT.

The rearrangement links TRBV18 to TRBJ1-1; 7 nucleotides line up with TRBD1. Trimming cost V 6 bases and J 8 bases; bases outside gene matches: 9. Germline V gives CDR1 KGHSH, CDR2 LQKENI. This CDR3 is 13 amino acids long. The CDR3 loop reads CASSRGGQLEAFF. CDR3 nucleotide sequence: TGTGCCAGCTCCCGGGGGGGACAGCTAGAAGCTTTCTTT.

The genes are TRBV19 and TRBJ1-1; D perhaps matches TRBD1 (5 bases). Germline CDR1 and CDR2: LNHDA and SQIVND (reference sequence). With 0 bases removed from V and 8 bases from J, the gap between germline ends came to 10 bases. CDR3 length: 13 amino acids. The CDR3, as DNA: TGTGCCAGTAGTATAGAAGTTCAGGGAGAAGCTTTCTTT. Protein sequence: CASSIEVQGEAFF. Together with reference TRBV19 and TRBJ1-1, the CDR3 gives the full variable domain: DGGITQSPKYLFRKEGQNVTLSCEQNLNHDAMYWYRQDPGQGLRLIYYSQIVNDFQKGDIAEGYSVSREKKESFPLTVTSAQKNPTAFYLCASSIEVQGEAFFGQGTRLTVV.

The chain uses TRBV2 and TRBJ1-2; D unresolved. CDR1 is SNHLY and CDR2 is FYNNEI in the germline V gene. V was pared by 7 bases and J by 7 bases, with 16 bases between. CDR3 length equals 13 residues. CDR3 sequence: CASKVRHLAGYTF. The CDR3 DNA is TGTGCCAGCAAAGTCCGACATCTAGCTGGCTACACCTTC.

V and J are TRBV19 and TRBJ1-3; no clear D. Deletions cut 6 bases from V and 1 base from J, with 19 bases between. The germline V gene has CDR1 LNHDA and CDR2 SQIVND (reference sequence). The CDR3 is 17 residues long. CDR3 amino acids: CASSPRSQFLSGNTIYF. CDR3 coding DNA: TGTGCCAGTAGCCCACGATCACAGTTCCTATCTGGAAACACCATATATTTT.

The chain has TRBV12-3 or TRBV12-4 and TRBJ2-5; D might be TRBD2 (6 bases). Between the trimmed V and J ends, which lost 6 bases and 1 base, there was a span of 9 bases. There are 13 residues in the CDR3. The CDR3 protein is CASRSGLQETQYF. The DNA for the CDR3 is TGTGCCAGCAGATCGGGACTCCAAGAGACCCAGTACTTC.

The chain's CDR3 is CASSPTGGDYGYTF. The CDR3 DNA sequence: TGTGCCAGCAGCCCGACAGGGGGCGACTATGGCTACACCTTC. The chain joins TRBV3-1 (or the pseudogene TRBV3-2) to TRBJ1-2; the match to TRBD1 covers 10 bases. The ends lost 4 bases at V and 3 bases at J; junction bases unmatched: 2. The CDR3 sequence is 14 residues long. Per the germline V gene, CDR1 is LGHDT and CDR2 is YNNKEL (reference sequence).

This rearrangement joins TRBV11-3 to TRBJ2-7; 13 positions match TRBD2. Trimming removed 5 bases from V and 6 bases from J; junction bases left unmatched: 4. The CDR3 runs 14 residues. Germline CDR1 and CDR2: SGHNT and YENEEA. CDR3 residues: CASSPGLAGVEQYF. CDR3 nucleotides: TGTGCCAGCAGCCCTGGACTAGCGGGAGTCGAGCAGTACTTC.

J is TRBJ1-2 and V is TRBV2, with 9 bases lining up with TRBD1. CDR1 SNHLY and CDR2 FYNNEI come from the germline V gene. The CDR3 is made up of 15 amino acids. V shed 5 bases, J shed 3 bases, and the junction held 7 bases outside the gene matches. CDR3 region: CASSRDRAQDYGYTF. CDR3 sequence (DNA): TGTGCCAGCAGTCGGGACAGGGCTCAAGACTATGGCTACACCTTC. The whole variable domain, filled in from reference TRBV2 and TRBJ1-2, reads EPEVTQTPSHQVTQMGQEVILRCVPISNHLYFYWYRQILGQKVEFLVSFYNNEISEKSEIFDDQFSVERPDGSNFTLKIRSTKLEDSAMYFCASSRDRAQDYGYTFGSGTRLTVV.

The V gene is TRBV3-1 (or the pseudogene TRBV3-2), the J gene TRBJ2-7, with 9 positions matching TRBD2. The V gene's germline CDR1 is LGHDT and CDR2 YNNKEL (reference sequence). With V trimmed by 5 bases and J by 3 bases, 8 bases remained unmatched. The length of the CDR3 is 15 residues. Here the CDR3 reads CASSSKAGGVYEQYF. CDR3 sequence (DNA): TGTGCCAGCAGCTCTAAAGCGGGAGGAGTCTACGAGCAGTACTTC.